This TCR beta chain was obtained from a study of cytomegalovirus exposure and HLA in healthy donors. Overall study results and limits: An analysis done earlier found most TCR beta V segments productive about 90% or about 30% of the time. In a later analysis, DRB1 alleles had the most associated TCRs; HLA-C alleles the fewest. The study dropped some indistinguishable V segments, TRBV6-2 and TRBV6-3 among them. Reportedly, TCR beta sequences accurately predicted HLA-A and HLA-B alleles in most subjects.

The CDR3 is 16 amino acids. Germline CDR1 SEHNR, CDR2 FQNEAQ (reference sequence). Comment on this clone: What it recognizes is unknown. The junction does not match germline at one end; this may be a read error. Other nucleotide sequences in the sample specify the same CDR3.

PCR primers comprised 60 Vbeta and 13 Jbeta primers. Assay: immunoSEQ multiplex PCR; the TCRdb copy retains only in-frame clones and omits some. Of about 85,000 clones listed, more than 75% are singletons. J is TRBJ2-1 and V is TRBV7-9, with TRBD2 matching over 8 bases. The origin of this receptor is a woman aged 50 to 60 in good health and CMV-seropositive. The sample taken for sequencing was PBMCs. CDR3 amino acids: CASSFGAGVSYNEQFF. The CDR3 region has the DNA TGCGCCAGCAGCTTTGGAGCGGGAGTTTCCTACAATGAGCAGTTCTTC.